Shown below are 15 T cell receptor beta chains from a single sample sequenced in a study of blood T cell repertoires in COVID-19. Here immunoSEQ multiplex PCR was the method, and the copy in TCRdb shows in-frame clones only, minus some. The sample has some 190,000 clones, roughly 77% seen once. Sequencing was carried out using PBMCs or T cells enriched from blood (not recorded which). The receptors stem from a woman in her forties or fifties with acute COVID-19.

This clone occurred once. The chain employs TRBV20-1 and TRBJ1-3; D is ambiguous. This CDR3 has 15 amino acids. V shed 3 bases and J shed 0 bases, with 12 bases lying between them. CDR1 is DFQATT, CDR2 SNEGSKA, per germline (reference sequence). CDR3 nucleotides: TGCAGTGCTAGTCTATCGGGTGGCTCTGGAAACACCATATATTTT. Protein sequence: CSASLSGGSGNTIYF.

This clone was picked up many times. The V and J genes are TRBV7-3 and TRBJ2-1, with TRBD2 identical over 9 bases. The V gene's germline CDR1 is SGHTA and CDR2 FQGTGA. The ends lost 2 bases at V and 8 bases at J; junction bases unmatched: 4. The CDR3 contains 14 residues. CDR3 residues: CASSLGTSIDEQFF. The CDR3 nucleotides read TGTGCCAGCAGCTTAGGGACTAGCATCGATGAGCAGTTCTTC.

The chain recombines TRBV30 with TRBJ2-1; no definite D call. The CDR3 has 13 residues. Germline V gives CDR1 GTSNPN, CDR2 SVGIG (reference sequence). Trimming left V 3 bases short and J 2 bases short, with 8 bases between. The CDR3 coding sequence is TGTGCCTGGAGCCAACCAGCCTACAATGAGCAGTTCTTC. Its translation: CAWSQPAYNEQFF.

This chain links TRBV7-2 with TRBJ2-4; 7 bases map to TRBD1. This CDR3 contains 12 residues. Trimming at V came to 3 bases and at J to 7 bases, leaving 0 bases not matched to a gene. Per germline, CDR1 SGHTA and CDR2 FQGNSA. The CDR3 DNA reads TGTGCCAGCAGCTTGGACAGGAACATTCAGTACTTC. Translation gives CASSLDRNIQYF.

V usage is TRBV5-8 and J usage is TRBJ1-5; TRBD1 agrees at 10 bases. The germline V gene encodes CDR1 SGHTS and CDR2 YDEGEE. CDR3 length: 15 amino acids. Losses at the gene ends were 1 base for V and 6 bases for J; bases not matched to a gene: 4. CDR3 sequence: CASSLRGQGSQPQHF. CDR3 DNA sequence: TGTGCCAGCAGCTTGAGGGGACAGGGGTCTCAGCCCCAGCATTTT.

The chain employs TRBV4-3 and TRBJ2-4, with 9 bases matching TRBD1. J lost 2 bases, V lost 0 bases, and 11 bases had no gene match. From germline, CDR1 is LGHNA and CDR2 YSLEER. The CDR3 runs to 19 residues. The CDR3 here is CASSQDPPIGQGTKNIQYF. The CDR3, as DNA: TGCGCCAGCAGCCAAGATCCCCCGATCGGACAGGGGACCAAAAACATTCAGTACTTC.

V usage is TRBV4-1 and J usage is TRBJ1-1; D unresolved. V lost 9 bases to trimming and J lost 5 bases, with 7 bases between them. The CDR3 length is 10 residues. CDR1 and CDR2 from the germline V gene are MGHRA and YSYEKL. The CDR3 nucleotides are TGCGCCAGGAGTCGGACTGAAGCTTTCTTT. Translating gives CARSRTEAFF.

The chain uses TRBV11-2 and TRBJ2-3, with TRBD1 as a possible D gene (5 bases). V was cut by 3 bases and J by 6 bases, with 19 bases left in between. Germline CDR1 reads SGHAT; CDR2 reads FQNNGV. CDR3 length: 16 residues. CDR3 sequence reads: CASSFTNVAGSDTQYF. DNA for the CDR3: TGTGCCAGCAGCTTTACAAACGTGGCAGGGTCGGATACGCAGTATTTT. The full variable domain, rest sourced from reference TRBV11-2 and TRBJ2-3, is EAGVAQSPRYKIIEKRQSVAFWCNPISGHATLYWYQQILGQGPKLLIQFQNNGVVDDSQLPKDRFSAERLKGVDSTLKIQPAKLEDSAVYLCASSFTNVAGSDTQYFGPGTRLTVL.

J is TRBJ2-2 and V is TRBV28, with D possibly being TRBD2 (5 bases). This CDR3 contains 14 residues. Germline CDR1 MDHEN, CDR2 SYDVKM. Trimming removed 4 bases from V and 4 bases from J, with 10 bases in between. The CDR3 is CASSWIGGTGELFF. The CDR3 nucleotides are TGTGCCAGCAGTTGGATTGGAGGCACCGGGGAGCTGTTTTTT.

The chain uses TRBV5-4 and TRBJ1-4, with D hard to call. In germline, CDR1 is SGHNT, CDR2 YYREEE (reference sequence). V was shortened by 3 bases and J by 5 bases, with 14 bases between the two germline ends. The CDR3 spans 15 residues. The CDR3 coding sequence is TGTGCCAGCAGCTCCGGGAGGGTTTCAAATGAAAAACTGTTTTTT. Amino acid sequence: CASSSGRVSNEKLFF.

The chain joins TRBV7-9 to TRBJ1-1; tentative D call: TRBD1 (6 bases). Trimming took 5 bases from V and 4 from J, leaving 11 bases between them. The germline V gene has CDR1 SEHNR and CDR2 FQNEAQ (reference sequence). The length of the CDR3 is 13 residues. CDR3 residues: CASSVSGVTEAFF. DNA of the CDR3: TGTGCCAGCAGCGTCTCAGGGGTCACTGAAGCTTTCTTT.

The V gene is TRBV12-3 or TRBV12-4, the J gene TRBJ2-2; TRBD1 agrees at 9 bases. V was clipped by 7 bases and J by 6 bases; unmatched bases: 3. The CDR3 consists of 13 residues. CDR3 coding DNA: TGTGCCAGCATCTACAGGGGGCCCGGGGAGCTGTTTTTT. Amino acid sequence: CASIYRGPGELFF.

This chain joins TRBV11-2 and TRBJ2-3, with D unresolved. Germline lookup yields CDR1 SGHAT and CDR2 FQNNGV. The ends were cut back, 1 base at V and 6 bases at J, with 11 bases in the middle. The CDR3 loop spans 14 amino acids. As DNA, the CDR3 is TGTGCCAGCAGCTTAGGTGATAGTTGGGATACGCAGTATTTT. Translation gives CASSLGDSWDTQYF.

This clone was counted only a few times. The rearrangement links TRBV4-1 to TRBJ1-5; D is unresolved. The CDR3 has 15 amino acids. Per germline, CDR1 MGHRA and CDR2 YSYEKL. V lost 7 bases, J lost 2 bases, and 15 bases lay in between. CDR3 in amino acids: CASTASGSGNQPQHF. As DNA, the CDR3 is TGCGCCAGCACCGCTTCGGGGTCGGGCAATCAGCCCCAGCATTTT.

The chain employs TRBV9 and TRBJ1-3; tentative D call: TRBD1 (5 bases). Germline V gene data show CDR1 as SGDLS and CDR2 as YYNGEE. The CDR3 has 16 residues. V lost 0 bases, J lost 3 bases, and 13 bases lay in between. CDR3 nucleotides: TGTGCCAGCAGCGTAGCTACGGGGGGAGGTGGAAACACCATATATTTT. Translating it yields CASSVATGGGGNTIYF.